This T cell receptor (beta chain) came from a study of Graves' ophthalmopathy and Graves' hyperthyroidism. Study-level points and caveats: A 13-signature model separated ophthalmopathy from stable hyperthyroidism, 85% to 90% sensitivity, around 81% specificity.

Trimming pared 3 bases from V and 3 bases from J, leaving 12 bases between. This CDR3 spans 16 amino acids. The germline V gene has CDR1 MNHEY and CDR2 SVGAGI. From RNA, the CDR3 regions of TCR beta chains were amplified and sequenced. The first-round RT-PCR employed HTBI primers together with the Qiagen OneStep RT-PCR kit. A multiplex PCR was then performed as the second round. Via MiXCR, TCRdb re-called the multiplex PCR reads, giving one row per CDR3 protein. The sample carries about 210,000 distinct CDR3 sequences, roughly 29% recorded once. This clonotype was counted once. Its antigen remains unidentified.

The sequence came from a man in his forties or fifties with Graves' ophthalmopathy. Sequencing was carried out using peripheral blood. The chain joins TRBV6-5 to TRBJ2-6; weak D call: TRBD1 (5 bases). The CDR3 bases are TGTGCCAGCAGTTATGACCAGGGTATTGGGGCCAACGTCCTGACTTTC. Its translation is CASSYDQGIGANVLTF.